This TCR beta chain was retrieved from a study of T cells expressing NK-cell markers. From the 5' RACE reads, TCRdb lists one entry per CDR3 protein and no DNA. The sample totals hundreds of thousands of distinct CDR3 sequences. Study observations and caveats: The HCMV specificity of the expanded NKG2C+ T cell clones stayed unresolved.

A remark on this clonotype: The target antigen is unknown.

Material: blood T cells: a sorted CD56 or NKG2C T cell subset, CD4+ or CD8+ T cells, or bulk PBMC T cells (not recorded which). This TCR came from a man younger than 35 in good health.

CDR3: CSASPISGTAYEQYF. This chain joins TRBV20-1 and TRBJ2-7. This CDR3 contains 15 residues. The V gene's germline CDR1 is DFQATT and CDR2 SNEGSKA (reference sequence).